This TCR beta chain was sequenced during a study of radiation and T cells in renal cell carcinoma. This clone appeared a single time. Here immunoSEQ multiplex PCR was the method, and the copy in TCRdb shows in-frame clones only, minus some. In the table there are around 17,000 clones, 58% of which are singletons. Stated treatment: treatment-naive control, cytoreductive nephrectomy. Treatment-naive patients without radiation supplied the control tumors at nephrectomy. Trimming shortened V by 7 bases and J by 2 bases, and 14 bases separated the two germline ends. This CDR3 is 14 amino acids long. Germline V gives CDR1 MNHNY, CDR2 SVGAGI (reference sequence).

This clonotype originated in a man between 35 and 55 years old with renal cell carcinoma. Material: tumor tissue, obtained from a patient whose treatment was nephrectomy without radiotherapy. J is TRBJ1-2 and V is TRBV6-6, with a possible D match to TRBD1 (6 bases). The CDR3 spells CASTITTGNYGYTF. DNA for the CDR3: TGTGCCAGCACGATCACCACAGGGAACTATGGCTACACCTTC.